These 13 T cell receptor beta chains were sequenced from one sample in a study of blood T cell repertoires in COVID-19. Repertoires were generated with immunoSEQ multiplex PCR, while TCRdb's copy carries only in-frame clones and drops some. The data contain roughly 150,000 clones, around 87% of them singletons. Input material: peripheral blood. These receptors came from a woman aged 80 or over with COVID-19, enrolled during active disease.

The chain combines TRBV19 with TRBJ2-1; 12 nucleotides align to TRBD1. With V trimmed by 6 bases and J by 4 bases, 10 bases remained unmatched. The germline CDR1 and CDR2 sequences are LNHDA and SQIVND (reference sequence). CDR3 length equals 17 residues. The CDR3 here is CASRKGTGGLLYNEQFF. Written as DNA, the CDR3 is TGTGCCAGTAGAAAAGGGACAGGGGGCCTACTTTACAATGAGCAGTTCTTC.

V and J are TRBV9 and TRBJ2-5, with D unresolved. The CDR3 extends over 13 amino acids. The V gene's germline CDR1 is SGDLS and CDR2 YYNGEE. Trimming removed 4 bases from V and 3 bases from J, with 10 bases in between. The DNA of the CDR3 is TGTGCCAGCAGCCGGGTCGGCGAAGAGACCCAGTACTTC. Its protein product is CASSRVGEETQYF. Full variable domain (rest looked up from reference TRBV9 and TRBJ2-5): DSGVTQTPKHLITATGQRVTLRCSPRSGDLSVYWYQQSLDQGLQFLIQYYNGEERAKGNILERFSAQQFPDLHSELNLSSLELGDSALYFCASSRVGEETQYFGPGTRLLVL.

This clone was seen once. The V gene is TRBV4-2, the J gene TRBJ2-1; 8 bases match TRBD2. CDR1 is LGHNA, CDR2 YNFKEQ, per germline. The CDR3 extends over 15 amino acids. The trim removed 3 bases at V and 10 bases at J, leaving 11 bases unmatched. The CDR3 sequence is CASSQGAGEDREQFF. The CDR3 DNA reads TGTGCCAGCAGCCAGGGAGCGGGAGAGGATAGGGAGCAGTTCTTC.

The chain uses TRBV6-1 and TRBJ1-5; the D gene is possibly TRBD1 (6 bases). The CDR3 sequence is 14 residues long. The germline V gene has CDR1 MNHNS and CDR2 SASEGT. V dropped 1 base and J dropped 4 bases, with 8 bases sitting between them. The CDR3 DNA is TGTGCCAGCAGTGAAGGGACAGAAAATCAGCCCCAGCATTTT. Translation gives CASSEGTENQPQHF.

This sequence joins TRBV6-5 and TRBJ2-5; 8 bases fit TRBD1. CDR1 and CDR2 (germline): MNHEY, SVGAGI. The V segment lost 7 bases and the J segment 7 bases; nucleotides outside the gene matches: 11. The CDR3 covers 14 residues. The CDR3 coding sequence is TGTGCCAGCACCGGCCTGGACAGGGCCGGGACCCAGTACTTC. It encodes CASTGLDRAGTQYF.

J is TRBJ1-2 and V is TRBV11-2; the D is unclear. V lost 8 bases to trimming and J lost 5 bases, with 15 bases between them. The CDR3 is made up of 13 amino acids. The germline CDR1 and CDR2 sequences are SGHAT and FQNNGV. The CDR3 protein is CASCRDSDYGYTF. The CDR3, as DNA: TGTGCCAGCTGCCGGGATTCGGATTATGGCTACACCTTC.

In DNA, the CDR3 is TGTGCCAGCAGTTATTCCCCGGTACAAGAGACCCAGTACTTC. Its protein is CASSYSPVQETQYF. This chain links TRBV6-2 or TRBV6-3 with TRBJ2-5; no definite D call. The V gene's germline CDR1 is MNHEY and CDR2 SVGEGT. Trimming took 3 bases from V and 2 from J, leaving 10 bases between them. The CDR3 sequence is 14 residues long.

Details on this clone: Other DNA sequences in this specimen translate into the identical CDR3. The rearrangement joins TRBV7-2 to TRBJ2-1; 11 bases map to TRBD2. Germline lookup yields CDR1 SGHTA and CDR2 FQGNSA. This CDR3 is built from 15 residues. Trimming removed 5 bases from V and 4 bases from J; junction bases left unmatched: 4. The CDR3 nucleotides are TGTGCCAGCAGCGCGGGACTAGCGGTTTACAATGAGCAGTTCTTC. Protein: CASSAGLAVYNEQFF.

This chain joins TRBV6-6 and TRBJ2-7; D is possibly TRBD2 (6 bases). V was pared by 0 bases and J by 3 bases, with 9 bases between. Germline CDR1 is MNHNY and CDR2 is SVGAGI (reference sequence). This CDR3 is built from 14 residues. The CDR3 loop reads CASSYSGLIYEQYF. CDR3 DNA: TGTGCCAGCAGTTACTCGGGACTGATCTACGAGCAGTACTTC.

This chain connects TRBV11-2 to TRBJ2-7, with 8 positions matching TRBD2. From germline, CDR1 is SGHAT and CDR2 FQNNGV. CDR3 length equals 15 residues. With 5 bases clipped from V and 0 bases from J, the junction kept 6 bases outside the gene matches. CDR3 loop: CASSLVAGFSYEQYF. The CDR3 bases are TGTGCCAGCAGCCTAGTAGCGGGATTCTCCTACGAGCAGTACTTC.

This clone was found a few times. This chain uses TRBV2 with TRBJ2-1; TRBD2 agrees at 15 bases. The V and J ends lost 5 bases and 8 bases, in that order; junction bases with no gene match: 19. This CDR3 is built from 20 residues. Germline CDR1 is SNHLY and CDR2 is FYNNEI. Here the CDR3 reads CASSQAIRTSGRASADEQFF. In DNA form, the CDR3 reads TGTGCCAGCAGTCAGGCCATTCGGACTAGCGGGAGGGCAAGTGCGGATGAGCAGTTCTTC.

V gene TRBV5-1 combines with J gene TRBJ2-1; 8 nucleotides line up with TRBD2. Per the germline V gene, CDR1 is SGHRS and CDR2 is YFSETQ. The CDR3 totals 15 residues. Losses at the gene ends were 2 bases for V and 2 bases for J; bases not matched to a gene: 3. CDR3 bases: TGCGCCAGCAGCTTTAGACTAGCGCCCTACAATGAGCAGTTCTTC. This sequence encodes CASSFRLAPYNEQFF. Filled out from reference TRBV5-1 and TRBJ2-1, the complete variable domain reads KAGVTQTPRYLIKTRGQQVTLSCSPISGHRSVSWYQQTPGQGLQFLFEYFSETQRNKGNFPGRFSGRQFSNSRSEMNVSTLELGDSALYLCASSFRLAPYNEQFFGPGTRLTVL.

The CDR3 here is CSLRQGNDGYTF. The CDR3 region has the DNA TGCAGCTTGAGACAGGGGAACGATGGCTACACCTTC. The chain has TRBV29-1 and TRBJ1-2; 8 nucleotides match TRBD1. CDR3 length equals 12 residues. V shed 8 bases, J shed 6 bases, and the junction held 8 bases outside the gene matches. Germline-derived CDR1 and CDR2 are SQVTM and ANQGSEA.